This TCR beta chain was captured by sequencing in a study of T-cell memory formation after mild COVID-19. Study at large: Largely donor-specific sequence clusters came from a couple of donors. Study results and limitations: Contracting clones from day 15 to 85 had balanced CD4/CD8; later expanders favoured CD4+. A second wave of clones peaked on day 37, and their SARS-CoV-2 specificity went unconfirmed.

TCRdb redid the calling of the 5' RACE reads with MiXCR, one entry per CDR3 protein. The sample records some 250,000 distinct CDR3 sequences, roughly 17% being singletons. The CDR3 has 15 residues. Germline loops: CDR1 MGHRA, CDR2 YSYEKL. Deletions cut 3 bases from V and 4 bases from J, with 12 bases between. There are a few counts of this clonotype. Its antigen is currently unknown. The rearrangement joins TRBV4-1 to TRBJ1-4, with a possible D match to TRBD1 (5 bases). Sequenced input: PBMCs or a T cell subset sorted from them (not recorded which). The origin of this receptor is a man younger than 30 who had mild COVID-19 (a few samples of this study predate the infection). Cell type and time point are not known. The CDR3 loop reads CASSHRAGGNEKLFF. The CDR3 DNA reads TGCGCCAGCAGCCACAGGGCGGGGGGTAATGAAAAACTGTTTTTT.